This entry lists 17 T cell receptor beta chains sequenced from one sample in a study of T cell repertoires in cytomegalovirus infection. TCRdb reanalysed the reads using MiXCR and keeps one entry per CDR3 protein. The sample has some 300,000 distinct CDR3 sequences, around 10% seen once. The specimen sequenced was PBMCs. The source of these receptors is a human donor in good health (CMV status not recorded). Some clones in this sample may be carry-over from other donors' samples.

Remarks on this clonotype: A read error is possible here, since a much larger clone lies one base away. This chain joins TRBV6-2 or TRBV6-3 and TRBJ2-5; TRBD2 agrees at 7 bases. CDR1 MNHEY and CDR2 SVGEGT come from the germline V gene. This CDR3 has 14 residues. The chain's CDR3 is CASSSYSGKENQYF. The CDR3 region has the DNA TGTGCCAGCAGTTCCTACAGCGGGAAAGAGAACCAGTACTTC.

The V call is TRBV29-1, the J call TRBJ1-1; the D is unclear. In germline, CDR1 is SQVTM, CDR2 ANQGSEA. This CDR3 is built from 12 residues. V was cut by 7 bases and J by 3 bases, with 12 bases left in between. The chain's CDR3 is CSGRGWHTEAFF. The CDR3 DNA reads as TGCAGCGGCCGTGGGTGGCACACTGAAGCTTTCTTT.

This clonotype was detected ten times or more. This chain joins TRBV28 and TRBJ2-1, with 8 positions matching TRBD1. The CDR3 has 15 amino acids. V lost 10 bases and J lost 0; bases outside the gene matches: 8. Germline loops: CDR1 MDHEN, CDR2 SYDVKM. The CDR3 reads CATFSGGASYNEQFF. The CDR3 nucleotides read TGTGCCACTTTTTCAGGGGGCGCCTCCTACAATGAGCAGTTCTTC.

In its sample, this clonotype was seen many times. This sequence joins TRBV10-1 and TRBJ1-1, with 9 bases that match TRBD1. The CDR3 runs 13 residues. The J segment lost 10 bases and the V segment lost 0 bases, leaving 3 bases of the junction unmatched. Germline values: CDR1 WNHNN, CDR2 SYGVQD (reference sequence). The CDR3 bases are TGCGCCAGCAGTGAGTCGCGACAGGGGGTAGCTTTCTTT. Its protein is CASSESRQGVAFF.

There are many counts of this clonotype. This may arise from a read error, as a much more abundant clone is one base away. CDR3: CVSSLPTGLQETQYF. The CDR3 bases are TGTGTCAGCAGCTTACCCACAGGGCTCCAAGAGACCCAGTACTTC. V usage is TRBV7-2 and J usage is TRBJ2-5; D might be TRBD1 (6 bases). The CDR3 runs to 15 residues. Germline V lookup: CDR1 SGHTA, CDR2 FQGNSA. The complete variable domain, with remaining parts taken from reference TRBV7-2 and TRBJ2-5, reads GAGVSQSPSNKVTEKGKDVELRCDPISGHTALYWYRQSLGQGLEFLIYFQGNSAPDKSGLPSDRFSAERTGGSVSTLTIQRTQQEDSAVYLCVSSLPTGLQETQYFGPGTRLLVL.

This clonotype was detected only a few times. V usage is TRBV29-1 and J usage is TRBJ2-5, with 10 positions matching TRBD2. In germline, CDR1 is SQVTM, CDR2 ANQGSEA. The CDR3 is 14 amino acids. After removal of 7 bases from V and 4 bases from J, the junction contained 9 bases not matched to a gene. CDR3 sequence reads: CSGQAGGQGETQYF. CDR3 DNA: TGCAGCGGCCAAGCGGGGGGGCAGGGAGAGACCCAGTACTTC.

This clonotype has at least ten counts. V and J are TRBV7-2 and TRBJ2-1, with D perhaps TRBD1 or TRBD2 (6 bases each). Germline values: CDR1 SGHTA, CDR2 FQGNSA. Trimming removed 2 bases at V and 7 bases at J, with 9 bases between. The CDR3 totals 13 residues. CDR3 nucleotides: TGTGCCAGCAGCTTAAGGGGGGCAAATGAGCAGTTCTTC. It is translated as CASSLRGANEQFF. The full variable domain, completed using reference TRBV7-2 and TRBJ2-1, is GAGVSQSPSNKVTEKGKDVELRCDPISGHTALYWYRQSLGQGLEFLIYFQGNSAPDKSGLPSDRFSAERTGGSVSTLTIQRTQQEDSAVYLCASSLRGANEQFFGPGTRLTVL.

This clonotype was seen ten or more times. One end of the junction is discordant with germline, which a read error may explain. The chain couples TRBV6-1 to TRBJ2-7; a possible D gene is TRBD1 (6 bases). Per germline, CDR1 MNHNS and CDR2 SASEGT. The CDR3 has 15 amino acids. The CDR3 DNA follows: TGTGCCAGCAGCGAAGCGACAGGCAGGTCCTACGAGCAGTACTTC. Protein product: CASSEATGRSYEQYF.

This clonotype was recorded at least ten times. CDR3 coding DNA: TGTGCCATCAGTGAACGACGGGACAGGGAAGACGAGCAGTACTTC. Translation gives CAISERRDREDEQYF. The chain employs TRBV10-3 and TRBJ2-7; 9 positions match TRBD1. The CDR3 is 15 residues long. CDR1 and CDR2 from the germline V gene are ENHRY and SYGVKD. Trimming removed 3 bases from V and 5 bases from J; junction bases left unmatched: 8.

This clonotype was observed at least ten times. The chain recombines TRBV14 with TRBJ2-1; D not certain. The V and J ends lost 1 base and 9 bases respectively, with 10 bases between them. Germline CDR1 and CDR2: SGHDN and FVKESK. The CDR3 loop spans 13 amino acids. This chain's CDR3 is CASSQGLGFEQFF. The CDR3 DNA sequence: TGTGCCAGCAGCCAAGGGCTGGGGTTTGAGCAGTTCTTC.

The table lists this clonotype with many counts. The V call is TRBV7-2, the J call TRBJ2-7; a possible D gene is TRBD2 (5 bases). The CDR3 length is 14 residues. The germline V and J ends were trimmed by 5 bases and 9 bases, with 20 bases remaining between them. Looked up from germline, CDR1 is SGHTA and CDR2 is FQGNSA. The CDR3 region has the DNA TGTGCCAGCAGCCCTAGCCGGCAGCCTCTCGGGCAGTACTTC. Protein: CASSPSRQPLGQYF.

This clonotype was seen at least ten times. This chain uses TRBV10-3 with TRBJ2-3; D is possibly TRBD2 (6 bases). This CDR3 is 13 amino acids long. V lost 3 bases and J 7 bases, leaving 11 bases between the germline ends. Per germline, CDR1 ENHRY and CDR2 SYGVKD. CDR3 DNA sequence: TGTGCCATCAGTGATTTGGGGAGGCATACGCAGTATTTT. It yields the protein CAISDLGRHTQYF.

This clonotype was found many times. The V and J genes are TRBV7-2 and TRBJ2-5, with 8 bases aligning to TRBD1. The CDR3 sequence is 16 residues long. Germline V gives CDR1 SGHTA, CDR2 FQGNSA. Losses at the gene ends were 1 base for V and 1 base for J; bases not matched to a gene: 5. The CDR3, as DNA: TGTGCCAGCAGCTTAGTGGCGGACAGGGCCCAAGAGACCCAGTACTTC. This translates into CASSLVADRAQETQYF.

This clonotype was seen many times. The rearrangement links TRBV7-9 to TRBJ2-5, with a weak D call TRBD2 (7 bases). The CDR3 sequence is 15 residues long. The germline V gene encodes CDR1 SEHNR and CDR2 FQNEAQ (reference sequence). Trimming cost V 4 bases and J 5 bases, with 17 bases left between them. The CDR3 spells CASSWRPGGRETQYF. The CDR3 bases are TGTGCCAGCAGCTGGCGCCCGGGGGGCAGGGAGACCCAGTACTTC.

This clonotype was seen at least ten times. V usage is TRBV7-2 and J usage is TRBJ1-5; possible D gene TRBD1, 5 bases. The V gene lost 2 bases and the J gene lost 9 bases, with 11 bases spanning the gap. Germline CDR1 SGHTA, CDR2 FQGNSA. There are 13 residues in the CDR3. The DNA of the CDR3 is TGTGCCAGCAGCTTATCCACAGGCCTGCCCCAGCATTTT. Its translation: CASSLSTGLPQHF.

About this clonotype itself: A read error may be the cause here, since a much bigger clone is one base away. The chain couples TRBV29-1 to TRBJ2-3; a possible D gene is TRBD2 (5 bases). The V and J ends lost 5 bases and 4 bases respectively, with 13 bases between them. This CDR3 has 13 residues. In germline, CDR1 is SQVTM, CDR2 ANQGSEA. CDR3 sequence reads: CSVQSRGADTQYF. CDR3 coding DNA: TGCAGCGTTCAGTCCCGGGGAGCAGATACGCAGTATTTT.

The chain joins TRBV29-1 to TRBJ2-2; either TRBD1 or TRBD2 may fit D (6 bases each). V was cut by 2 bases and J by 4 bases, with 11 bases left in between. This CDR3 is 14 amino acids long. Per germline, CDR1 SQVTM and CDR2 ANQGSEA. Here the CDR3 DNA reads TGCAGCGTTGAACCGGGGGCGGGCACCGGGGAGCTGTTTTTT. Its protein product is CSVEPGAGTGELFF.